A selection of T cell receptor beta chains follows, all from one sample in a study of cytomegalovirus exposure and HLA in healthy donors. TCRdb's table, derived via immunoSEQ multiplex PCR, lists solely in-frame clones and lacks some. The table lists some 190,000 clones, about three quarters of them singletons. The sample taken for sequencing was PBMCs. These receptors all stem from a man younger than 30 in good health and CMV-seronegative. Each CDR3 is given with its conserved first and last residue. The D gene is left open where the match is weak. Clone size is stated in some rows and not others, as once, few, many or a class when expanded.

TRBD2	-	TRBV5-4	13	TRBJ2-3	CASTFGTSPTQYF	TGTGCCAGCACCTTCGGGACTAGTCCTACGCAGTATTTT
TRBD2	-	TRBV5-8	19	TRBJ2-7	CASAHYLAGVEGRAGEQYF	TGTGCCAGCGCTCACTATCTAGCGGGAGTTGAGGGGCGCGCGGGGGAGCAGTACTTC
TRBD1	few	TRBV28	14	TRBJ1-5	CASSRDRANQPQHF	TGTGCCAGCAGTAGGGACAGGGCAAATCAGCCCCAGCATTTT
-	-	TRBV7-2	11	TRBJ2-5	CASSPRETQYF	TGTGCCAGCAGCCCTAGGGAGACCCAGTACTTC
TRBD1	once	TRBV27	15	TRBJ1-2	CASSSLGQGGYGYTF	TGTGCCAGCAGTTCCCTCGGACAGGGAGGTTATGGCTACACCTTC
-	-	TRBV9	15	TRBJ1-6	CASSGDRSGNSPLHF	TGTGCCAGCAGCGGAGACAGGTCTGGAAATTCACCCCTCCACTTT
-	-	TRBV5-1	13	TRBJ2-5	CASSPDRQETQYF	TGCGCCAGCAGCCCGGACAGACAAGAGACCCAGTACTTC
-	-	TRBV4-2	15	TRBJ1-4	CASSQESRGIAKLFF	TGTGCCAGCAGCCAAGAGTCCAGGGGTATCGCAAAACTGTTTTTT
TRBD2	-	TRBV4-2	16	TRBJ2-7	CASSQGLAGGQYEQYF	TGTGCCAGCAGCCAAGGGTTAGCGGGGGGCCAATACGAGCAGTACTTC
-	-	TRBV6-5	14	TRBJ1-1	CASSLRTRNTEAFF	TGTGCCAGCAGTCTTCGGACTAGGAACACTGAAGCTTTCTTT
-	-	TRBV7-8	18	TRBJ2-6	CASSYRTATYSGANVLTF	TGTGCCAGCAGCTATAGGACAGCAACCTACTCTGGGGCCAACGTCCTGACTTTC
-	-	TRBV7-2	15	TRBJ2-5	CASSLSPGLQETQYF	TGTGCCAGCAGCTTAAGTCCGGGTCTCCAAGAGACCCAGTACTTC
TRBD2	-	TRBV5-4	14	TRBJ2-7	CASSFSSGAHEQYF	TGTGCCAGCAGCTTCTCTAGCGGAGCACACGAGCAGTACTTC
-	-	TRBV7-6	14	TRBJ2-7	CASSLFGEDDEQYF	TGTGCCAGCAGCTTATTTGGGGAGGACGACGAGCAGTACTTC
TRBD1	once	TRBV7-3	13	TRBJ2-1	CASSYDRANEQFF	TGTGCCAGCAGCTACGACAGGGCCAATGAGCAGTTCTTC
TRBD2	-	TRBV19	15	TRBJ2-7	CASSATAGGNYEQYF	TGTGCCAGTAGTGCCACAGCGGGAGGGAACTACGAGCAGTACTTC
-	-	TRBV5-4	17	TRBJ2-6	CASSPWGGYSGANVLTF	TGTGCCAGCAGCCCTTGGGGCGGATACTCTGGGGCCAACGTCCTGACTTTC
TRBD1	-	TRBV27	14	TRBJ1-2	CASRRKGQGDGYTF	TGTGCCAGCAGGCGAAAGGGTCAGGGGGATGGCTACACCTTC
-	-	TRBV11-2	14	TRBJ2-7	CASSLDRERQALYF	TGTGCCAGCAGCTTAGATCGGGAAAGACAGGCCCTGTACTTC
TRBD2	-	TRBV9	18	TRBJ2-2	CASSPLGGSGTPRGELFF	TGTGCCAGCAGCCCCCTAGGGGGTAGCGGGACCCCCCGCGGGGAGCTGTTTTTT
TRBD1	few	TRBV2	12	TRBJ1-1	CASSLAGGTAFF	TGTGCCAGCAGCTTAGCAGGGGGAACGGCTTTCTTT
-	-	TRBV19	14	TRBJ1-4	CASGGESTNEKLFF	TGTGCCAGTGGGGGGGAATCCACTAATGAAAAACTGTTTTTT
-	once	TRBV27	14	TRBJ1-5	CASSSLGGHQPQHF	TGTGCCAGCAGTTCATTGGGGGGGCACCAGCCCCAGCATTTT